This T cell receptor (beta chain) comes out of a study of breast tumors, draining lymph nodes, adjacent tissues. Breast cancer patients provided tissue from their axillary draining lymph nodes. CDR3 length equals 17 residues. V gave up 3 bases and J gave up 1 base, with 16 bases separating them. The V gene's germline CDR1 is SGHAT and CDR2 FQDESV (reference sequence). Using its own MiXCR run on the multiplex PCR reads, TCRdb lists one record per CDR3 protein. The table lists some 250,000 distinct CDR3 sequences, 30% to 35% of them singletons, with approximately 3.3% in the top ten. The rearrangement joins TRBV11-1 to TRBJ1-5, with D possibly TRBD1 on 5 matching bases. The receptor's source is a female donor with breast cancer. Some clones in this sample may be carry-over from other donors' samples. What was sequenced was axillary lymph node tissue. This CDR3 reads CASSLRPGGVSNQPQHF. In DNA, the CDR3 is TGTGCCAGCAGCTTGAGACCGGGGGGTGTAAGCAATCAGCCCCAGCATTTT.